One and the same sample provided the 24 T cell receptor beta chains below, sequenced in a study of control samples from healthy donors and cancer patients. The data were produced by immunoSEQ multiplex PCR, yet TCRdb's version contains in-frame clones alone and is incomplete. Of 85,000 to 95,000 clones listed, approximately 78% are singletons. Sequencing was done on a sample of blood. The origin of the receptors is an older woman in good health.

The chain combines TRBV2 with TRBJ2-1; 7 bases fit TRBD2. With V trimmed by 4 bases and J by 9 bases, 12 bases remained unmatched. The germline CDR1 and CDR2 sequences are SNHLY and FYNNEI. There are 15 residues in the CDR3. CDR3 bases: TGTGCCAGCAGTGCGGGGAGGGGTTCGATGGGTGAGCAGTTCTTC. It is translated as CASSAGRGSMGEQFF.

The rearrangement joins TRBV3-1 (or the pseudogene TRBV3-2) to TRBJ1-2; TRBD1 agrees at 7 bases. This CDR3 has 16 residues. The V and J ends lost 5 bases and 1 base, in that order; junction bases with no gene match: 10. CDR1 and CDR2 from the germline V gene are LGHDT and YNNKEL (reference sequence). This CDR3 reads CASSAQTGVFNYGYTF. The CDR3 nucleotides are TGTGCCAGCAGCGCACAAACAGGGGTTTTTAACTATGGCTACACCTTC.

The V gene is TRBV7-6, the J gene TRBJ2-3, with 10 bases aligning to TRBD2. CDR1 and CDR2 (germline): SGHVS, FNYEAQ. The junction had 6 bases not matched to a gene; V was cut back by 2 bases and J by 4 bases. The CDR3 runs 16 residues. The CDR3 region has the DNA TGTGCCAGCAGCTTAAACCTAGCGGGAGCGGCAGATACGCAGTATTTT. Translating it yields CASSLNLAGAADTQYF.

V and J are TRBV28 and TRBJ1-4, with D unresolved. This CDR3 is built from 15 residues. The V end lost 6 bases, the J end lost 2 bases, and 13 bases lay between the germline ends. Germline V gene lookup returns CDR1 MDHEN and CDR2 SYDVKM. CDR3 region: CASRARLLTNEKLFF. In DNA form, the CDR3 reads TGTGCCAGCAGGGCCAGGTTGCTGACTAATGAAAAACTGTTTTTT.

This chain uses TRBV18 with TRBJ1-3, with a possible D match to TRBD1 (6 bases). Germline CDR1 is KGHSH and CDR2 is LQKENI. Trimming pared 2 bases from V and 2 bases from J, leaving 10 bases between. The CDR3 length is 15 residues. This CDR3 reads CASSPSGGPGNTIYF. CDR3 in DNA: TGTGCCAGCTCACCAAGCGGGGGGCCTGGAAACACCATATATTTT.

The chain couples TRBV2 to TRBJ1-4; D ambiguous. The CDR3 is made up of 14 amino acids. From germline, CDR1 is SNHLY and CDR2 FYNNEI. V lost 4 bases, J lost 4 bases, and 10 bases lay in between. The CDR3 loop is CASSGLVGNEKLFF. The CDR3 DNA reads TGTGCCAGCAGTGGTCTCGTGGGTAATGAAAAACTGTTTTTT.

The V gene is TRBV2, the J gene TRBJ2-1, with TRBD1 matching 8 bases. Germline V gene lookup returns CDR1 SNHLY and CDR2 FYNNEI. The ends lost 3 bases at V and 7 bases at J; junction bases unmatched: 5. This CDR3 is 14 amino acids long. CDR3 DNA sequence: TGTGCCAGCAGTGACACAGGGGGTGTGAATGAGCAGTTCTTC. Residues: CASSDTGGVNEQFF.

The chain has TRBV6-5 and TRBJ1-1; D is ambiguous. V lost 6 bases and J 3 bases, leaving 17 bases between the germline ends. This CDR3 contains 15 residues. Germline lookup yields CDR1 MNHEY and CDR2 SVGAGI. DNA of the CDR3: TGTGCCAGCAGGGCATCAAGGGAAGGTCACACTGAAGCTTTCTTT. It specifies CASRASREGHTEAFF.

This chain links TRBV18 with TRBJ2-7; D perhaps matches TRBD1 (5 bases). Germline values: CDR1 KGHSH, CDR2 LQKENI. CDR3 length equals 14 residues. V lost 3 bases and J lost 6, with 15 bases in between. CDR3 coding DNA: TGTGCCAGCTCACCTGACAGAATGCCCCTCGAGCAGTACTTC. This translates into CASSPDRMPLEQYF.

The rearrangement uses TRBV9 and TRBJ1-3; 7 bases map to TRBD1. Germline V gene sequence: CDR1 SGDLS, CDR2 YYNGEE. The V gene end was trimmed by 3 bases and the J gene end by 4 bases; junction bases not matched to a gene: 7. The CDR3 consists of 15 residues. This CDR3 reads CASSDEQGTGNTIYF. For the CDR3, the DNA is TGTGCCAGCAGCGATGAACAGGGGACAGGAAACACCATATATTTT.

V and J are TRBV5-1 and TRBJ2-7; D might be TRBD1 (5 bases). Germline values: CDR1 SGHRS, CDR2 YFSETQ. V was clipped by 0 bases and J by 3 bases, with 13 bases between them. The CDR3 loop spans 15 amino acids. The CDR3 DNA reads TGCGCCAGCAGCTTGGCGGCAGGGAAAGGCTACGAGCAGTACTTC. It translates to CASSLAAGKGYEQYF.

The chain recombines TRBV6-5 with TRBJ2-3; D is ambiguous. V lost 6 bases and J lost 5, with 6 bases in between. Germline values: CDR1 MNHEY, CDR2 SVGAGI. The CDR3 extends over 11 amino acids. This chain's CDR3 is CASSRLDTQYF. The CDR3 DNA reads as TGTGCCAGCAGCCGACTAGATACGCAGTATTTT.

The rearrangement links TRBV6-2 or TRBV6-3 to TRBJ2-5; no firm D call. CDR1 is MNHEY and CDR2 is SVGEGT in the germline V gene. The CDR3 totals 15 residues. Trimming shortened V by 2 bases and J by 2 bases, and 12 bases separated the two germline ends. CDR3 nucleotides: TGTGCCAGCAGTTACAGTAGGCCCCCACAAGAGACCCAGTACTTC. It translates to CASSYSRPPQETQYF.

V gene TRBV6-2 or TRBV6-3 combines with J gene TRBJ2-5; D may be TRBD1 or TRBD2 (6 bases each). V was pared by 2 bases and J by 4 bases, with 17 bases between. The CDR3 consists of 16 residues. CDR1 MNHEY and CDR2 SVGEGT come from the germline V gene. The CDR3 sequence: CASSYRGTSTPETQYF. The CDR3 DNA is TGTGCCAGCAGTTACAGGGGGACTTCCACCCCAGAGACCCAGTACTTC.

The chain employs TRBV6-1 and TRBJ1-2; 8 bases map to TRBD1. Losses at the gene ends were 1 base for V and 6 bases for J; bases not matched to a gene: 7. The CDR3 is made up of 15 amino acids. Germline V gene sequence: CDR1 MNHNS, CDR2 SASEGT. The CDR3 nucleotides are TGTGCCAGCAGTGAAGGGTGGACAGGGAGAGATGGCTACACCTTC. This translates into CASSEGWTGRDGYTF.

The chain is built from TRBV9 and TRBJ2-3; 9 positions match TRBD2. CDR1 and CDR2 (germline): SGDLS, YYNGEE. This CDR3 comprises 14 residues. V trimming: 6 bases; J trimming: 5 bases; junction bases outside the gene matches: 7. The CDR3, as DNA: TGTGCCAGCAACCCTAGCGGGGATGGAGATACGCAGTATTTT. Its translation: CASNPSGDGDTQYF.

The genes are TRBV6-5 and TRBJ2-5, with 8 bases that match TRBD2. V gave up 6 bases and J gave up 2 bases; unmatched junction bases: 5. This CDR3 region has 14 residues. Germline CDR1 MNHEY, CDR2 SVGAGI. The CDR3 DNA reads TGTGCCAGCAGCGGGGGGGGGCCTCAAGAGACCCAGTACTTC. It is translated as CASSGGGPQETQYF.

This clone came up once. This chain joins TRBV6-2 or TRBV6-3 and TRBJ2-1; either TRBD1 or TRBD2 may fit D (6 bases each). Looked up from germline, CDR1 is MNHEY and CDR2 is SVGEGT. The CDR3 totals 15 residues. The V end lost 2 bases, the J end lost 7 bases, and 15 bases lay between the germline ends. CDR3 sequence (DNA): TGTGCCAGCAGTTACCTCTCGGGGGCAGGGAATGAGCAGTTCTTC. Translated: CASSYLSGAGNEQFF.

This chain joins TRBV29-1 and TRBJ1-2; the match to TRBD1 covers 10 bases. CDR3 length: 13 amino acids. With V trimmed by 7 bases and J by 5 bases, 7 bases remained unmatched. CDR1 is SQVTM, CDR2 ANQGSEA, per germline. CDR3 nucleotides: TGCAGCGCCCGGGACAGGGGAGAATATGGCTACACCTTC. Translating it yields CSARDRGEYGYTF.

The rearrangement links TRBV7-2 to TRBJ2-2; 8 bases are shared with TRBD2. From germline, CDR1 is SGHTA and CDR2 FQGNSA. J was trimmed by 0 bases and V by 5 bases; bases with no gene match: 8. The CDR3 is 17 residues long. CDR3 amino acids: CASSLTGTRANTGELFF. The CDR3 region has the DNA TGTGCCAGCAGCCTCACCGGGACTAGGGCGAACACCGGGGAGCTGTTTTTT.

This chain joins TRBV9 and TRBJ2-3; 8 nucleotides align to TRBD2. V shed 0 bases and J 6 bases; nucleotides not matched to a gene: 3. CDR3 length equals 14 residues. Germline lookup yields CDR1 SGDLS and CDR2 YYNGEE. Written as DNA, the CDR3 is TGTGCCAGCAGCGTAGCGGGAGGGTCCGATACGCAGTATTTT. Its translation: CASSVAGGSDTQYF.

In its sample, this clone is medium-sized. The chain recombines TRBV3-1 (or the pseudogene TRBV3-2) with TRBJ1-2, with TRBD1 matching over 9 bases. Germline CDR1 is LGHDT and CDR2 is YNNKEL (reference sequence). V gave up 5 bases and J gave up 6 bases; unmatched junction bases: 10. The CDR3 is 15 residues long. The CDR3 loop is CASSSFRDRVHGYTF. As DNA, the CDR3 is TGTGCCAGCAGCTCATTTAGGGACAGGGTCCATGGCTACACCTTC.

The chain couples TRBV7-9 to TRBJ2-3; tentatively, D is TRBD1 (5 bases). Trimming took 1 base from V and 0 from J, leaving 11 bases between them. CDR3 size: 16 residues. The germline CDR1 and CDR2 sequences are SEHNR and FQNEAQ (reference sequence). The CDR3 nucleotides are TGTGCCAGCAGCTTAGATCCGACAGAAAGCACAGATACGCAGTATTTT. Its protein is CASSLDPTESTDTQYF. The full variable domain, with the rest looked up from reference TRBV7-9 and TRBJ2-3, is DTGVSQNPRHKITKRGQNVTFRCDPISEHNRLYWYRQTLGQGPEFLTYFQNEAQLEKSRLLSDRFSAERPKGSFSTLEIQRTEQGDSAMYLCASSLDPTESTDTQYFGPGTRLTVL.

The chain joins TRBV19 to TRBJ1-4; D perhaps matches TRBD1 (6 bases). The CDR3 runs to 13 residues. V lost 7 bases and J lost 7, with 13 bases in between. Germline assignment: CDR1 LNHDA and CDR2 SQIVND (reference sequence). Here the CDR3 reads CASMGGGSEKLFF. For the CDR3, the DNA is TGTGCCAGTATGGGAGGGGGAAGTGAAAAACTGTTTTTT. Complete variable domain (other parts from reference TRBV19 and TRBJ1-4): DGGITQSPKYLFRKEGQNVTLSCEQNLNHDAMYWYRQDPGQGLRLIYYSQIVNDFQKGDIAEGYSVSREKKESFPLTVTSAQKNPTAFYLCASMGGGSEKLFFGSGTQLSVL.